A selection of T cell receptor beta chains follows, all from one sample in a study of blood T cell repertoires in COVID-19. Profiled with immunoSEQ multiplex PCR; TCRdb holds only in-frame clones, not every one. The sample yields 250,000 or so clones, roughly four fifths seen once. The specimen sequenced was PBMCs or T cells enriched from blood (not recorded which). These TCRs come from a man aged 45 to 65 who had recovered from COVID-19. Both conserved end residues are part of each CDR3.

v_call,j_call,cdr3_aa
TRBV6-5,TRBJ2-1,CASSYVQAGYNEQFF
TRBV27,TRBJ1-5,CASSLSRGSNQPQHF
TRBV28,TRBJ1-6,CASRPSGGFNSPLHF
TRBV7-2,TRBJ2-5,CASRGAAQETQYF
TRBV28,TRBJ1-2,CASSTGQGYGYGYTF
TRBV5-8,TRBJ1-6,CASSIPGIVSSYNSPLHF
TRBV12-3/TRBV12-4,TRBJ1-2,CASSSKGAGGYTF
TRBV9,TRBJ1-4,CASSAWTGPNEKLFF
TRBV6-5,TRBJ2-7,CASSYYEQYF
TRBV29-1,TRBJ2-7,CSVAGMGPYEQYF
TRBV7-3,TRBJ2-2,CASSLTSFGTGSNTGELFF
TRBV4-3,TRBJ1-1,CASSLLPGQGSEAFF
TRBV27,TRBJ2-5,CASSTGQGRQTQYF
TRBV19,TRBJ1-2,CASSIDLPRVSYGYTF
TRBV4-3,TRBJ2-3,CASSQGQGSTDTQYF
TRBV5-1,TRBJ1-1,CASSLWVGGTNTEAFF
TRBV19,TRBJ1-4,CASSMEFPRGEKLFF
TRBV7-8,TRBJ1-3,CASSKRGTGGNTIYF
TRBV5-1,TRBJ2-2,CASSSQDRTGELFF
TRBV30,TRBJ2-7,CAWSFRGQVDREQYF
TRBV7-9,TRBJ2-1,CASSLMAGRNEQFF